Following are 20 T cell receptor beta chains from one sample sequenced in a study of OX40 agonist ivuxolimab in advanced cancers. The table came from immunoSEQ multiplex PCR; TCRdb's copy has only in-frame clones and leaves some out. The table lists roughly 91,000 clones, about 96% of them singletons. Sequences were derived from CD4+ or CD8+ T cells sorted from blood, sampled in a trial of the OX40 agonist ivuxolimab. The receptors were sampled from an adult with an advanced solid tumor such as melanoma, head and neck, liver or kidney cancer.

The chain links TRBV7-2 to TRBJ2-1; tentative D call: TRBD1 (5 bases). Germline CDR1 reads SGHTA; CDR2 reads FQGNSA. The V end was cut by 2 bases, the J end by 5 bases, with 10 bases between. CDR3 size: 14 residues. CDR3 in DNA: TGTGCCAGCAGCTTATGGGGCGCCGACAATGAGCAGTTCTTC. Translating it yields CASSLWGADNEQFF.

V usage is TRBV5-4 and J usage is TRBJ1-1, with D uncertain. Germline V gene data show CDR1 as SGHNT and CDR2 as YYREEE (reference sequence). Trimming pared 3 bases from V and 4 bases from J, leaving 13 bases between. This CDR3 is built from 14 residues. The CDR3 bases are TGTGCCAGCAGCTCACTTGATCGGGGCACTGAAGCTTTCTTT. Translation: CASSSLDRGTEAFF.

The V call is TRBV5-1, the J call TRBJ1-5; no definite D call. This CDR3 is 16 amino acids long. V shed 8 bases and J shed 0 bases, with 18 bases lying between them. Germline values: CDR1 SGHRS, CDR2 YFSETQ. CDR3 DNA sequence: TGCGCCAGAATCAGCATGGCAGGCTATAGCAATCAGCCCCAGCATTTT. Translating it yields CARISMAGYSNQPQHF. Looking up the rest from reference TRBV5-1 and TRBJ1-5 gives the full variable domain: KAGVTQTPRYLIKTRGQQVTLSCSPISGHRSVSWYQQTPGQGLQFLFEYFSETQRNKGNFPGRFSGRQFSNSRSEMNVSTLELGDSALYLCARISMAGYSNQPQHFGDGTRLSIL.

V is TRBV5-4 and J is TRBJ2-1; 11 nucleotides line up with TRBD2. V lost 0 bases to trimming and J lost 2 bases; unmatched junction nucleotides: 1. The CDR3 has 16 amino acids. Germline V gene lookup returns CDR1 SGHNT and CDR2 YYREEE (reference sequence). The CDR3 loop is CASSLGLAGTYNEQFF. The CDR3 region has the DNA TGTGCCAGCAGCTTGGGACTAGCGGGGACCTACAATGAGCAGTTCTTC.

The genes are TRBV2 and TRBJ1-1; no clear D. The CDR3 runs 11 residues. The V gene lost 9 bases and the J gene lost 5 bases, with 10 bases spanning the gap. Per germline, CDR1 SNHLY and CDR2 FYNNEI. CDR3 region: CARSHATEAFF. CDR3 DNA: TGTGCCAGATCACATGCTACTGAAGCTTTCTTT.

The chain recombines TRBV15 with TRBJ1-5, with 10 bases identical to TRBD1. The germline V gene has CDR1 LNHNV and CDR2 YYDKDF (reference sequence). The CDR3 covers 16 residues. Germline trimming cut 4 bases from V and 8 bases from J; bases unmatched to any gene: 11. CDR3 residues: CATSTRTGGPVKPQHF. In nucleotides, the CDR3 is TGTGCCACCAGCACCCGGACAGGGGGTCCCGTAAAGCCCCAGCATTTT.

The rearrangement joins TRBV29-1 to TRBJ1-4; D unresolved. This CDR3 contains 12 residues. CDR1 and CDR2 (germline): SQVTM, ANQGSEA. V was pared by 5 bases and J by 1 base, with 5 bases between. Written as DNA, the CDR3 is TGCAGCGTTATACTAACTAATGAAAAACTGTTTTTT. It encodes CSVILTNEKLFF.

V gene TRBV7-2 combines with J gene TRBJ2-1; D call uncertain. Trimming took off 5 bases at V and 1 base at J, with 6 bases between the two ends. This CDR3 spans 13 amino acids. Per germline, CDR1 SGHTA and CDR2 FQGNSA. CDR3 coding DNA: TGTGCCAGCAGCCCCTCTTCCTACAATGAGCAGTTCTTC. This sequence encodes CASSPSSYNEQFF.

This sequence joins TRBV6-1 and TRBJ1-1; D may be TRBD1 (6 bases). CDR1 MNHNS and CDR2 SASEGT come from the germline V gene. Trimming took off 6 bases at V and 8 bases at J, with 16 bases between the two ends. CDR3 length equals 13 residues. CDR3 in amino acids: CASRPPDRIEAFF. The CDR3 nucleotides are TGTGCCAGCAGACCACCCGACAGGATAGAAGCTTTCTTT.

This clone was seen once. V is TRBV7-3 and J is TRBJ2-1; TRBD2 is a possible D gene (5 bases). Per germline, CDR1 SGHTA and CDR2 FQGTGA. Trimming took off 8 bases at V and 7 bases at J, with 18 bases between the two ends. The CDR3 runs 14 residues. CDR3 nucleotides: TGTGCCAGCCGCCGCCCCGGGAACGGGAATGAGCAGTTCTTC. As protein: CASRRPGNGNEQFF.

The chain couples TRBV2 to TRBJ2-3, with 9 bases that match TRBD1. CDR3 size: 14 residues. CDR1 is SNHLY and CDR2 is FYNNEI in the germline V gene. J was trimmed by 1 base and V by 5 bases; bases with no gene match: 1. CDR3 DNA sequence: TGTGCCAGCAGTTGGACAGGGGGCACAGATACGCAGTATTTT. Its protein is CASSWTGGTDTQYF.

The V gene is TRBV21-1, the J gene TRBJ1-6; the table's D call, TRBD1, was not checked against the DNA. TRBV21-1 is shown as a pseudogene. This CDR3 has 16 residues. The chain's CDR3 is CASSNPPGQGRSPLHF. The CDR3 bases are TGTGCCAGCAGCAATCCTCCGGGACAGGGAAGGTCACCCCTCCACTTT.

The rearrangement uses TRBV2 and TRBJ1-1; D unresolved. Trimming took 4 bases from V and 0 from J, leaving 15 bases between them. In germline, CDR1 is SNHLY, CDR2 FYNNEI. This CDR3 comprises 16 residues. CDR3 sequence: CASSAGPGSMNTEAFF. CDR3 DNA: TGTGCCAGCAGTGCGGGTCCGGGGTCGATGAACACTGAAGCTTTCTTT.

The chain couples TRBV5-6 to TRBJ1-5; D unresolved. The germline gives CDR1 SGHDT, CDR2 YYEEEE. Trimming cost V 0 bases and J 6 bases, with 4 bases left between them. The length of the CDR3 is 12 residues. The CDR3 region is CASSLGSQPQHF. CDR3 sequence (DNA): TGTGCCAGCAGCTTGGGTAGTCAGCCCCAGCATTTT.

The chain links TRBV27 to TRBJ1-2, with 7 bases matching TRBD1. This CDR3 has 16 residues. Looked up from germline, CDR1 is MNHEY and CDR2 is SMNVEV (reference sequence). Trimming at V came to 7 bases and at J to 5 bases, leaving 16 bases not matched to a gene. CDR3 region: CASKFSSGGAWYGYTF. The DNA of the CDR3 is TGTGCCAGCAAGTTCTCCTCAGGGGGTGCATGGTATGGCTACACCTTC.

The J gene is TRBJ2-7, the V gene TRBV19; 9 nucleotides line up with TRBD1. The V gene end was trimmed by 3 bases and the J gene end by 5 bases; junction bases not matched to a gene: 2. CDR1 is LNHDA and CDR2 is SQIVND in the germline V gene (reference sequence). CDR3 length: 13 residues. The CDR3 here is CASSIGTGNEQYF. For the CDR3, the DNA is TGTGCCAGTAGTATCGGGACAGGGAACGAGCAGTACTTC.

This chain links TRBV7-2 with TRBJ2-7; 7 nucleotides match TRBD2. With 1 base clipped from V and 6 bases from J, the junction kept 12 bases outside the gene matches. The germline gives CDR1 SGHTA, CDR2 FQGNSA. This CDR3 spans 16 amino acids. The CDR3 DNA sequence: TGTGCCAGCAGCTTAGAAGGGGACTACCTTATCCTCGAGCAGTACTTC. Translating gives CASSLEGDYLILEQYF.

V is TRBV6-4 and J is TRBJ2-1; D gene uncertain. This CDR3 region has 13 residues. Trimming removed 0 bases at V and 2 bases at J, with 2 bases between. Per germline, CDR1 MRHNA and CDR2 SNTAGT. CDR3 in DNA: TGTGCCAGCAGTGACTCGGCCTACAATGAGCAGTTCTTC. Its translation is CASSDSAYNEQFF.

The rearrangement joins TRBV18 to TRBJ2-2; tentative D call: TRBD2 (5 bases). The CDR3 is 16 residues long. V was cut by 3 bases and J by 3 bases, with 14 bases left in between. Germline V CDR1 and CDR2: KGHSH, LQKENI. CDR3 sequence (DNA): TGTGCCAGCTCACCGGCTGATAGCGTTTACACCGGGGAGCTGTTTTTT. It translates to CASSPADSVYTGELFF.

For the CDR3, the DNA is TGTGCCTGGACGGCGGATCACTCCTACGAGCAGTACTTC. Residues: CAWTADHSYEQYF. This sequence joins TRBV30 and TRBJ2-7; D not certain. There are 13 residues in the CDR3. Germline CDR1 is GTSNPN and CDR2 is SVGIG (reference sequence). V gave up 4 bases and J gave up 0 bases, with 10 bases separating them.